The 18 T cell receptor beta chains in this list originate from one sample, sequenced in a study of T cell responses to AZD1222 COVID-19 vaccine. Sequencing used immunoSEQ multiplex PCR; TCRdb keeps in-frame clones, though not all of them. The sample consists of 100,000 or so clones, 80% to 90% of them appearing once. The sequences come from peripheral blood, collected on day 0 of AZD1222 vaccination. The receptor source for this set is an adult in good health.

The V and J genes are TRBV3-1 (or the pseudogene TRBV3-2) and TRBJ2-1; 9 bases map to TRBD2. Trimming cost V 0 bases and J 5 bases; bases outside gene matches: 17. Germline loops: CDR1 LGHDT, CDR2 YNNKEL (reference sequence). The CDR3 runs 20 residues. The CDR3 nucleotides are TGTGCCAGCAGCCAAGATAATCTAGCGGGACTTAAGGAGACGGACAATGAGCAGTTCTTC. The encoded protein is CASSQDNLAGLKETDNEQFF.

The chain recombines TRBV10-1 with TRBJ2-3, with TRBD1 matching 7 bases. There are 17 residues in the CDR3. Germline CDR1 and CDR2: WNHNN and SYGVQD (reference sequence). Trimming took 0 bases from V and 1 from J; bases not matched to a gene: 7. CDR3 sequence reads: CASSESTGHTGTDTQYF. The CDR3 region has the DNA TGCGCCAGCAGTGAGTCGACAGGGCATACCGGCACAGATACGCAGTATTTT.

This clone was seen once. This chain connects TRBV9 to TRBJ2-3; 10 nucleotides agree with TRBD2. CDR1 SGDLS and CDR2 YYNGEE come from the germline V gene. The CDR3 consists of 17 residues. V shed 4 bases, J shed 9 bases, and the junction held 17 bases outside the gene matches. The CDR3 loop is CASSPRLRGNSGRTQYF. The CDR3 DNA reads as TGTGCCAGCAGCCCACGACTACGGGGGAATAGCGGGAGGACGCAGTATTTT.

The rearrangement uses TRBV13 and TRBJ1-1, with D unclear. Germline CDR1 is PRHDT and CDR2 is FYEKMQ (reference sequence). Trimming left V 1 base short and J 1 base short, with 4 bases between. The CDR3 length is 13 residues. The CDR3: CASSLVRNTEAFF. The CDR3 region has the DNA TGTGCCAGCAGCTTAGTAAGGAACACTGAAGCTTTCTTT.

The gene calls are TRBV6-2 or TRBV6-3 and TRBJ2-1, with TRBD2 matching over 11 bases. The germline gives CDR1 MNHEY, CDR2 SVGEGT. V trimming: 2 bases; J trimming: 7 bases; junction bases outside the gene matches: 1. This CDR3 is built from 14 residues. The CDR3 loop is CASSYTSGSNEQFF. In DNA form, the CDR3 reads TGTGCCAGCAGTTACACTAGCGGGAGTAATGAGCAGTTCTTC.

The genes are TRBV2 and TRBJ2-5, with 8 bases aligning to TRBD1. Germline lookup yields CDR1 SNHLY and CDR2 FYNNEI. The CDR3 consists of 16 residues. The ends lost 2 bases at V and 5 bases at J; junction bases unmatched: 10. Written as DNA, the CDR3 is TGTGCCAGCAGTGAACTCCCGGGACAGGTTCGCGAGACCCAGTACTTC. It specifies CASSELPGQVRETQYF. The variable domain in full, with the rest retrieved from reference TRBV2 and TRBJ2-5, is EPEVTQTPSHQVTQMGQEVILRCVPISNHLYFYWYRQILGQKVEFLVSFYNNEISEKSEIFDDQFSVERPDGSNFTLKIRSTKLEDSAMYFCASSELPGQVRETQYFGPGTRLLVL.

This chain uses TRBV18 with TRBJ2-5; D perhaps matches TRBD2 (6 bases). The V end lost 3 bases, the J end lost 0 bases, and 11 bases lay between the germline ends. Germline loops: CDR1 KGHSH, CDR2 LQKENI. This CDR3 comprises 15 residues. CDR3 DNA: TGTGCCAGCTCACCGAACGGCGGGAACCAAGAGACCCAGTACTTC. Encoded protein: CASSPNGGNQETQYF.

V is TRBV30 and J is TRBJ2-5; D not certain. Per germline, CDR1 GTSNPN and CDR2 SVGIG (reference sequence). V lost 0 bases and J lost 2, with 7 bases in between. The CDR3 contains 13 residues. The CDR3 DNA sequence: TGTGCCTGGAGTGTGGGTGGGCAAGAGACCCAGTACTTC. Protein product: CAWSVGGQETQYF.

V and J are TRBV12-3 or TRBV12-4 and TRBJ1-5; D is perhaps TRBD1 (5 bases). Trimming took 6 bases from V and 7 from J, leaving 13 bases between them. The CDR3 runs to 13 residues. CDR3: CASSPPRGQPQHF. The CDR3 region has the DNA TGTGCCAGCAGCCCTCCTCGGGGGCAGCCCCAGCATTTT.

This chain joins TRBV2 and TRBJ2-3; D might be TRBD2 (7 bases). V was shortened by 10 bases and J by 0 bases, with 17 bases between the two germline ends. Germline assignment: CDR1 SNHLY and CDR2 FYNNEI. The CDR3 runs to 15 residues. CDR3 coding DNA: TGTGCCAATATGGCGGGGGCTCAAAGCACAGATACGCAGTATTTT. As protein: CANMAGAQSTDTQYF. The full variable domain, completed using reference TRBV2 and TRBJ2-3, is EPEVTQTPSHQVTQMGQEVILRCVPISNHLYFYWYRQILGQKVEFLVSFYNNEISEKSEIFDDQFSVERPDGSNFTLKIRSTKLEDSAMYFCANMAGAQSTDTQYFGPGTRLTVL.

This chain joins TRBV4-1 and TRBJ1-6; no firm D call. V lost 0 bases, J lost 8 bases, and 5 bases lay in between. Germline V CDR1 and CDR2: MGHRA, YSYEKL. The CDR3 covers 13 residues. The CDR3, as DNA: TGCGCCAGCAGCCAAGACGGGGATTCACCCCTCCACTTT. It translates to CASSQDGDSPLHF.

This clone was seen a single time. The rearrangement uses TRBV6-5 and TRBJ2-1; D is possibly TRBD2 (6 bases). Germline CDR1 and CDR2: MNHEY and SVGAGI. The CDR3 spans 16 residues. Trimming took 2 bases from V and 4 from J, leaving 15 bases between them. The CDR3 spells CASSYGRGLGYNEQFF. The DNA for the CDR3 is TGTGCCAGCAGTTACGGGCGGGGACTTGGTTACAATGAGCAGTTCTTC.

This rearrangement joins TRBV27 to TRBJ1-5; the D gene is possibly TRBD1 (6 bases). CDR1 is MNHEY, CDR2 SMNVEV, per germline (reference sequence). The CDR3 is 14 amino acids. V was clipped by 6 bases and J by 1 base, with 10 bases between them. CDR3 DNA sequence: TGTGCCAGCAGCTTTCAGGGGAGCAATCAGCCCCAGCATTTT. Translated: CASSFQGSNQPQHF.

About this clone itself: Other DNA sequences within the sample encode an identical CDR3. The rearrangement joins TRBV10-2 to TRBJ2-7; no clear D gene. From germline, CDR1 is WSHSY and CDR2 SAAADI. The germline V and J ends were trimmed by 3 bases and 2 bases, with 2 bases remaining between them. The CDR3 sequence is 11 residues long. The chain's CDR3 is CASSEAYEQYF. For the CDR3, the DNA is TGCGCCAGCAGTGAAGCCTACGAGCAGTACTTC.

V and J are TRBV12-3 or TRBV12-4 and TRBJ1-2; 7 nucleotides agree with TRBD1. V gave up 6 bases and J gave up 8 bases; unmatched junction bases: 9. There are 13 residues in the CDR3. The CDR3 DNA sequence: TGTGCCAGCAGATCCCGACAGGGTTACGGCTACACCTTC. Residues: CASRSRQGYGYTF.

This sequence joins TRBV19 and TRBJ2-3, with 7 bases identical to TRBD2. Germline V gene lookup returns CDR1 LNHDA and CDR2 SQIVND (reference sequence). After removal of 6 bases from V and 7 bases from J, the junction contained 10 bases not matched to a gene. This CDR3 region has 14 residues. The CDR3 protein is CASSDPTSDNTQYF. The CDR3 DNA reads as TGTGCCAGTAGCGACCCCACTAGCGATAATACGCAGTATTTT.

The gene calls are TRBV3-1 (or the pseudogene TRBV3-2) and TRBJ2-5; D ambiguous. Germline assignment: CDR1 LGHDT and CDR2 YNNKEL (reference sequence). The CDR3 runs 12 residues. Trimming removed 4 bases from V and 7 bases from J, with 10 bases in between. For the CDR3, the DNA is TGTGCCAGCAGCCCAATCAAGGGGACCCAGTACTTC. Its protein product is CASSPIKGTQYF.

The V call is TRBV27, the J call TRBJ1-5, with D possibly being TRBD1 (6 bases). CDR1 and CDR2 (germline): MNHEY, SMNVEV (reference sequence). CDR3 length equals 15 residues. V dropped 2 bases and J dropped 5 bases, with 13 bases sitting between them. In nucleotides, the CDR3 is TGTGCCAGCAGTTTACTTCAGGGGCTCGATCAGCCCCAGCATTTT. Translation gives CASSLLQGLDQPQHF.